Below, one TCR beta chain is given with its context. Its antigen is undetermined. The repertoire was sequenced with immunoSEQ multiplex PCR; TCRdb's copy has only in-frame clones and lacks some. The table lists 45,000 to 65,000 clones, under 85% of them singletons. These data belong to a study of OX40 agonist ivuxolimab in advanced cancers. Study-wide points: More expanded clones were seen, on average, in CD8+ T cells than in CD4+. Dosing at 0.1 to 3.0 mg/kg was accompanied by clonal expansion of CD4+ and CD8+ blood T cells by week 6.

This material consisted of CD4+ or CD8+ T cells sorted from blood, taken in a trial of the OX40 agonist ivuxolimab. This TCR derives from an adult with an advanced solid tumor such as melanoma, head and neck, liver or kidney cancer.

The CDR3 nucleotides are TGTGCCAGCAGTTACGAAGGGGGAATGAGTGGAAACACCATATATTTT. Its protein product is CASSYEGGMSGNTIYF. J is TRBJ1-3 and V is TRBV6-5; TRBD1 is a possible D gene (6 bases). Germline CDR1 is MNHEY and CDR2 is SVGAGI. Trimming stripped 2 bases from V and 3 bases from J, with 14 bases between. The CDR3 spans 16 residues.